This T cell receptor (beta chain) is drawn from a study of stem cell transplantation in POMP-related autoinflammatory disease. Study findings and constraints: In patients with PRAID, every analyzed T-cell subset tended to show lower diversity and higher clonality. Fewer unique TRB V-J gene pairings were identified in patients with PRAID.

TCRdb's table, derived via immunoSEQ multiplex PCR, lists solely in-frame clones and lacks some. The profile shows 25,000 to 30,000 clones, approximately 85% of them singletons. The CDR3 runs to 19 residues. V lost 2 bases and J lost 4; bases outside the gene matches: 18. The germline V gene has CDR1 SEHNR and CDR2 FQNEAQ (reference sequence). As regards this clone: Antigen unknown.

PRAID featured immunodeficiency plus autoinflammation. The chain joins TRBV7-9 to TRBJ1-2; 8 bases are a match to TRBD1. This clonotype originated in a human donor with POMP-related autoinflammation and immune dysregulation (PRAID). The input for sequencing was CD4+ T cells from PBMCs, taken before stem cell transplantation. The CDR3 is CASSLQFPGQVLGVYGYTF. CDR3 sequence (DNA): TGTGCCAGCAGCTTACAATTTCCGGGACAGGTTTTAGGGGTCTATGGCTACACCTTC.